Listed below are T cell receptor beta chains from one sample, sequenced in a study of beta chain features in type 1 diabetes. Here immunoSEQ multiplex PCR was the method, and the copy in TCRdb shows in-frame clones only, minus some. The sample carries hundreds of thousands of clones, around 15% recorded once. What was sequenced was naive CD4+ T cells from blood. These receptors originate from a man in his late teens or twenties with type 1 diabetes. Each CDR3 is given with its conserved first and last residue. D genes are given only for firm matches. Clone size is not always given. Where it is, it says once, few, many or a class for expanded clones.

j_gene | d_gene | abundance | v_gene | CDR3nt | CDR3aa
TRBJ1-2 | - | few | TRBV25-1 | TGTGCCAGCAGCCCCTCGGGCAGCTTCCCTTATGGCTACACCTTC | CASSPSGSFPYGYTF
TRBJ2-7 | - | - | TRBV9 | TGTGCCAGCAGCGACGGCGGAGGGGGCTTGGGTGAGCAGTACTTC | CASSDGGGGLGEQYF
TRBJ2-1 | TRBD2 | - | TRBV19 | TGTGCCAGTAGTATTCTCATCTGGAGTCCTAGCGGCCACAATGAGCAGTTCTTC | CASSILIWSPSGHNEQFF
TRBJ2-5 | TRBD1 | few | TRBV30 | TGTGCCTGTATTAGGGGGACAGGGATCCAAGAGACCCAGTACTTC | CACIRGTGIQETQYF
TRBJ1-6 | - | - | TRBV6-5 | TGTGCCAGCAGTTACTCAGGGGAAGCGGGACTTCTGCACTTT | CASSYSGEAGLLHF
TRBJ2-1 | - | many | TRBV10-3 | TGTGCCATCAGTGAGTCCTCGGTTGATGAGCAGTTCTTC | CAISESSVDEQFF
TRBJ1-1 | TRBD1 | few | TRBV9 | TGTGCCAGCAGCGTACTAGACAGGGGCAACACTGAAGCTTTCTTT | CASSVLDRGNTEAFF
TRBJ2-5 | TRBD1 | - | TRBV9 | TGTGCCAGCAGCGTAGAGGGGGCGCGGGAGACCCAGTACTTC | CASSVEGARETQYF
TRBJ1-2 | - | - | TRBV9 | TGTGCCAGCAGCGTAGGAGGGCCGGGCTATGGCTACACCTTC | CASSVGGPGYGYTF
TRBJ2-3 | - | - | TRBV4-1 | TGCGCCAGCAGCCAAGGACTAAGGACAGATACGCAGTATTTT | CASSQGLRTDTQYF
TRBJ1-2 | - | - | TRBV7-2 | TGTGCCAGCAGCATAAATCAGGGATATGGCTACACCTTC | CASSINQGYGYTF
TRBJ2-1 | TRBD2 | - | TRBV28 | TGTGCCAGCAGTTTATGGCCTAGCGGAAACTCGGACAATGAGCAGTTCTTC | CASSLWPSGNSDNEQFF
TRBJ2-3 | - | few | TRBV29-1 | TGCAGCGTTGAAGGTGCCACTAGCACAGATACGCAGTATTTT | CSVEGATSTDTQYF
TRBJ1-4 | - | - | TRBV28 | TGTGCCAGCAGTTTGGGCAGGGAGGGAAAACTGTTTTTT | CASSLGREGKLFF
TRBJ1-6 | - | - | TRBV30 | TGTGCCTCCACGGACCGGGTTTCACCCCTCCACTTT | CASTDRVSPLHF
TRBJ1-6 | - | few | TRBV10-3 | TGTGCCATCAGTGATGAAGTCAGGGGCGCGGGGACCGACCCATATTCACCCCTCCACTTT | CAISDEVRGAGTDPYSPLHF
TRBJ1-1 | TRBD1 | - | TRBV25-1 | TGTGCCAGCAGCTTCGGACAGGACATAAATGAAGCTTTCTTT | CASSFGQDINEAFF
TRBJ1-5 | - | - | TRBV7-9 | TGTGCCAGCAGCCCAGGACGAGGCAATCAGCCCCAGCATTTT | CASSPGRGNQPQHF
TRBJ1-2 | - | few | TRBV5-1 | TGCGCCAGCAGCTTGGGGTCGTCACAGTCCTATGGCTACACCTTC | CASSLGSSQSYGYTF
TRBJ2-7 | - | - | TRBV7-2 | TGTGCCAGCAGCTTAGACCCCTCAGAGCCGTACTTC | CASSLDPSEPYF
TRBJ2-7 | TRBD2 | few | TRBV9 | TGTGCCAGCAGCGTGGGGAGTAGCGGGGGAAACGAGCAGTACTTC | CASSVGSSGGNEQYF
TRBJ1-2 | - | few | TRBV2 | TGTGCCAGCAGAGACCCGGGACAAGTTGGCTACACCTTC | CASRDPGQVGYTF
TRBJ1-4 | - | few | TRBV6-1 | TGTGCCAGCAGTGAAGCGCTACTCTCCGCCGATGAAAAACTGTTTTTT | CASSEALLSADEKLFF
TRBJ2-5 | - | - | TRBV20-1 | TGCAGTGCTAGAGTTTTGGAGACCCAGTACTTC | CSARVLETQYF
TRBJ1-5 | - | - | TRBV6-5 | TGTGCCAGCAGTTTCCAGGGAGAGGTCGGGAATCAGCCCCAGCATTTT | CASSFQGEVGNQPQHF
TRBJ2-3 | - | - | TRBV5-6 | TGTGCCAGCAGGCAGCGGGGGACAGGCACAGATACGCAGTATTTT | CASRQRGTGTDTQYF
TRBJ2-6 | TRBD1 | - | TRBV7-9 | TGTGCCAGCAGCTTGAGACAGGGTTTGAAGGGGGCCAACGTCCTGACTTTC | CASSLRQGLKGANVLTF
TRBJ2-1 | - | few | TRBV5-1 | TGCGCCAGCAGCTTAGGTCAGGCGGGTTACAATGAGCAGTTCTTC | CASSLGQAGYNEQFF
TRBJ1-1 | TRBD1 | - | TRBV5-4 | TGTGCCAGCAGCCCGGACAGGGGGGACACTGAAGCTTTCTTT | CASSPDRGDTEAFF
TRBJ2-3 | - | - | TRBV29-1 | TGCAGCGTGGTACTGACTATCACAGATACGCAGTATTTT | CSVVLTITDTQYF
TRBJ2-5 | - | - | TRBV7-9 | TGTGCCAGCAGCGGACAAGAGACCCAGTACTTC | CASSGQETQYF
TRBJ1-1 | - | few | TRBV7-9 | TGTGCCAGCAGCGTCCCGGGACTCCCTTTGACCACTGAAGCTTTCTTT | CASSVPGLPLTTEAFF
TRBJ2-1 | TRBD1 | few | TRBV30 | TGTGCCTGGAGCTACGGGACAGGGGGAGGCAATGAGCAGTTCTTC | CAWSYGTGGGNEQFF